This T cell receptor beta chain was identified during a study of post-analysis software for immune sequencing data. On this clonotype: Antigen: not known.

V trimming: 3 bases; J trimming: 4 bases; junction bases outside the gene matches: 9. The CDR3 consists of 15 residues. In germline, CDR1 is DFQATT, CDR2 SNEGSKA (reference sequence). Every TCR beta cDNA library bore unique molecular identifiers. Each CDR3 protein is one row after TCRdb ran MiXCR on the PCR reads. The table lists 450,000 or so distinct CDR3 sequences, less than 45% of them singletons. Study-wide results and caveats: Patients had higher frequencies than controls of roughly five TRBV segments, including TRBV5-6, TRBV5-1 and TRBV20-1.

The gene calls are TRBV20-1 and TRBJ2-1, with 7 nucleotides matching TRBD2. This sequence was found in a girl between 5 and 17 years old with multiple sclerosis. Sequencing was performed on blood. The CDR3 DNA reads TGCAGTGCTAGTGGTGGGGCTAGCGGATACAATGAGCAGTTCTTC. Its protein is CSASGGASGYNEQFF.